Listed here are 22 T cell receptor beta chains from one sample, sequenced in a study of regulatory T cells in long-lasting Graves disease. The sample's time point: newly diagnosed GD, antithyroid drugs for less than 3 months. Isolated PBMC RNA provided the starting material for the TCR library. To make TCR beta libraries, researchers used iRepertoire HTBI primers and Arm-PCR of CDR3 regions. In TCRdb, the multiplex PCR reads were re-called with MiXCR into one record per CDR3 protein. The repertoire holds 400,000 to 650,000 distinct CDR3 sequences, with about 16% as singletons. These data are also associated with another study on T cells in Graves' hyperthyroidism and ophthalmopathy.

The sequenced sample was peripheral blood mononuclear cells (PBMCs), obtained at new diagnosis, from a patient treated with antithyroid drugs. The receptors shown here come from a woman aged 40-65 years with Graves disease.

At least ten counts were recorded for this clonotype. The rearrangement joins TRBV15 to TRBJ1-2; TRBD1 matches at 8 bases. The CDR3 totals 18 residues. Germline V CDR1 and CDR2: LNHNV, YYDKDF (reference sequence). Trimming at V came to 0 bases and at J to 5 bases, leaving 14 bases not matched to a gene. CDR3 amino acids: CATSREPNPQGGFYGYTF. As DNA, the CDR3 is TGTGCCACCAGCAGAGAACCGAACCCACAGGGGGGATTTTATGGCTACACCTTC.

In this sample, this clonotype turned up many times. V gene TRBV9 combines with J gene TRBJ1-5; D gene ambiguous. Trimming shortened V by 3 bases and J by 0 bases, and 7 bases separated the two germline ends. Germline values: CDR1 SGDLS, CDR2 YYNGEE. The CDR3 covers 14 residues. CDR3 sequence reads: CASSESGSNQPQHF. DNA for the CDR3: TGTGCCAGCAGCGAAAGCGGTAGCAATCAGCCCCAGCATTTT.

The rearrangement uses TRBV6-1 and TRBJ1-1; D gene ambiguous. Trimming cost V 8 bases and J 2 bases, with 21 bases left between them. Per the germline V gene, CDR1 is MNHNS and CDR2 is SASEGT. The CDR3 spans 16 residues. The CDR3 sequence is CASAHRGGGINTEAFF. The CDR3 DNA reads as TGTGCCAGCGCTCACAGAGGTGGCGGAATTAACACTGAAGCTTTCTTT.

This clonotype was observed at least ten times. V usage is TRBV18 and J usage is TRBJ1-2; D gene uncertain. V dropped 2 bases and J dropped 2 bases, with 15 bases sitting between them. Looked up from germline, CDR1 is KGHSH and CDR2 is LQKENI. There are 16 residues in the CDR3. The CDR3 sequence is CASSPKQGPSNYGYTF. CDR3 coding DNA: TGTGCCAGCTCACCAAAACAAGGTCCGTCAAACTATGGCTACACCTTC. The variable domain in full, with the rest retrieved from reference TRBV18 and TRBJ1-2, is NAGVMQNPRHLVRRRGQEARLRCSPMKGHSHVYWYRQLPEEGLKFMVYLQKENIIDESGMPKERFSAEFPKEGPSILRIQQVVRGDSAAYFCASSPKQGPSNYGYTFGSGTRLTVV.

This clonotype was counted at least ten times. The V and J genes are TRBV18 and TRBJ1-1; TRBD1 aligns across 8 bases. The germline V gene has CDR1 KGHSH and CDR2 LQKENI. V gave up 2 bases and J gave up 0 bases; unmatched junction bases: 2. This CDR3 contains 15 residues. The CDR3 loop is CASSPRQGMNTEAFF. CDR3 bases: TGTGCCAGCTCACCAAGACAGGGGATGAACACTGAAGCTTTCTTT.

As for this clonotype: This may be a read error, as it is one base from a much larger clone. The rearrangement joins TRBV4-1 to TRBJ1-4; no reliable D call. In germline, CDR1 is MGHRA, CDR2 YSYEKL. This CDR3 is built from 16 residues. CDR3: CASSQDRVVGNEKQFF. CDR3 sequence (DNA): TGCGCCAGCAGCCAAGATCGGGTTGTGGGGAATGAAAAACAGTTTTTT.

The chain is built from TRBV4-1 and TRBJ2-7; TRBD1 matches 8 bases. V dropped 7 bases and J dropped 7; count of bases not matched to a gene: 12. This CDR3 spans 14 amino acids. Germline lookup yields CDR1 MGHRA and CDR2 YSYEKL. CDR3 nucleotides: TGCGCCAGCACCCCTGGGCAGGGGGCGCGAGAGCAGTACTTC. This sequence encodes CASTPGQGAREQYF.

The J gene is TRBJ2-3, the V gene TRBV6-5, with TRBD2 matching 9 bases. There are 18 residues in the CDR3. V shed 0 bases, J shed 5 bases, and the junction held 12 bases outside the gene matches. CDR1 MNHEY and CDR2 SVGAGI come from the germline V gene. The CDR3 bases are TGTGCCAGCAGTTACTCGGCGCGGAGGCGGGGGGGCTTAGATACGCAGTATTTT. This translates into CASSYSARRRGGLDTQYF.

Only a few counts were recorded for this clonotype. The J gene is TRBJ2-1, the V gene TRBV5-1; 7 bases align to TRBD1. Germline V gives CDR1 SGHRS, CDR2 YFSETQ. The CDR3 is 11 residues long. V was pared by 4 bases and J by 15 bases, with 7 bases of the junction left unmatched. For the CDR3, the DNA is TGCGCCAGCAGCCCCGACAGGGAGATGTTCTTC. Encoded protein: CASSPDREMFF.

Many counts were recorded for this clonotype. This rearrangement joins TRBV5-1 to TRBJ2-3; no clear D. Trimming cost V 0 bases and J 0 bases, with 8 bases left between them. Per the germline V gene, CDR1 is SGHRS and CDR2 is YFSETQ. The CDR3 length is 15 residues. The CDR3 DNA reads as TGCGCCAGCAGCTTGGCCACAGCTAGCACAGATACGCAGTATTTT. Translating gives CASSLATASTDTQYF.

The V call is TRBV5-1, the J call TRBJ2-1; tentatively, D is TRBD1 (6 bases). Trimming pared 1 base from V and 9 bases from J, leaving 14 bases between. From germline, CDR1 is SGHRS and CDR2 YFSETQ. The CDR3 sequence is 14 residues long. CDR3 nucleotides: TGCGCCAGCAGCTTGCTCGTGGGGGCCGTTGAGCAGTTCTTC. Protein: CASSLLVGAVEQFF.

This clonotype was detected a few times. V gene TRBV19 combines with J gene TRBJ2-3; TRBD1 matches at 7 bases. CDR3 size: 17 residues. V trimming: 5 bases; J trimming: 1 base; junction bases outside the gene matches: 12. The germline V gene has CDR1 LNHDA and CDR2 SQIVND (reference sequence). CDR3 residues: CASSSSTGARGTDTQYF. The CDR3 DNA reads as TGTGCCAGTAGTTCGTCTACAGGGGCGAGGGGCACAGATACGCAGTATTTT.

This clonotype was found a few times. The gene calls are TRBV7-8 and TRBJ1-2, with TRBD1 identical over 10 bases. From germline, CDR1 is SGHVS and CDR2 FQNEAQ. The CDR3 spans 15 residues. Germline trimming cut 6 bases from V and 0 bases from J; bases unmatched to any gene: 4. CDR3 in DNA: TGTGCCAGCAGGTCCGGGACAGGGGCTAACTATGGCTACACCTTC. Amino acids: CASRSGTGANYGYTF.

The DNA for the CDR3 is TGTGCCAGCCGTCGGCTAGCGGGGGGAAGCTCCTACGAGCAGTACTTC. This gives the protein CASRRLAGGSSYEQYF. The J gene is TRBJ2-7, the V gene TRBV7-2; TRBD2 matches at 11 bases. Germline trimming cut 8 bases from V and 0 bases from J; bases unmatched to any gene: 9. Germline lookup yields CDR1 SGHTA and CDR2 FQGNSA. The CDR3 has 16 amino acids.

For this clonotype: With a far larger clone one base away, a read error is the likely cause. The chain links TRBV6-1 to TRBJ2-1; 11 nucleotides line up with TRBD2. The V segment lost 10 bases and the J segment 10 bases; nucleotides outside the gene matches: 15. Germline CDR1 and CDR2: MNHNS and SASEGT. The CDR3 runs 15 residues. The CDR3 bases are TGTGCCACCAAATTGGTAGCGGGGGGGGAATACGAGCAGTTCTTC. Amino acid sequence: CATKLVAGGEYEQFF.

This clonotype was observed at least ten times. V is TRBV7-9 and J is TRBJ2-3, with 8 bases identical to TRBD2. This CDR3 has 14 amino acids. The germline gives CDR1 SEHNR, CDR2 FQNEAQ (reference sequence). The J segment lost 1 base and the V segment lost 5 bases, leaving 2 bases of the junction unmatched. The CDR3 reads CASSPTSGTDTQYF. CDR3 in DNA: TGTGCCAGCAGCCCGACTAGCGGCACAGATACGCAGTATTTT.

This clonotype was seen more than once but under ten times. CDR3 in DNA: TGTGCCAGCAGTTTCGATAGGGGGCGCCTCAACGAGCAGTACTTC. It is translated as CASSFDRGRLNEQYF. This chain connects TRBV12-3 or TRBV12-4 to TRBJ2-7; TRBD1 matches 7 bases. The CDR3 loop spans 15 amino acids. J was trimmed by 5 bases and V by 3 bases; bases with no gene match: 10.

This chain connects TRBV7-9 to TRBJ2-1, with TRBD1 matching over 11 bases. The V and J ends lost 6 bases and 7 bases, in that order; junction bases with no gene match: 11. The CDR3 extends over 16 amino acids. Per the germline V gene, CDR1 is SEHNR and CDR2 is FQNEAQ (reference sequence). The CDR3 spells CASSLPAGTGGNEQFF. The CDR3 region has the DNA TGTGCCAGCAGTTTACCCGCCGGGACAGGGGGTAATGAGCAGTTCTTC.

J is TRBJ2-7 and V is TRBV7-2; D could derive from TRBD1 or TRBD2 (5 bases each). Trimming took 5 bases from V and 4 from J, leaving 18 bases between them. Germline V CDR1 and CDR2: SGHTA, FQGNSA. The CDR3 covers 15 residues. The CDR3 coding sequence is TGTGCCAGCAGCAAACGGGTGGGGCGGGCTTACGAGCAGTACTTC. Translated: CASSKRVGRAYEQYF.

The table lists this clonotype with a few counts. The chain links TRBV28 to TRBJ2-7, with D perhaps matching TRBD1 (6 bases). This CDR3 has 12 residues. Trimming removed 11 bases at V and 12 bases at J, with 23 bases between. The germline gives CDR1 MDHEN, CDR2 SYDVKM. CDR3 nucleotides: TGTGCCTGCTCCCGGGACACACCTTGGCGGTACTTC. Its translation: CACSRDTPWRYF.

This clonotype was found many times. The CDR3 bases are TGTGCCAGCAGCTTACAGGGGTTGGGCACTGAAGCTTTCTTT. It specifies CASSLQGLGTEAFF. The chain couples TRBV12-3 or TRBV12-4 to TRBJ1-1; 7 nucleotides agree with TRBD1. The CDR3 runs to 14 residues. J lost 4 bases, V lost 6 bases, and 8 bases had no gene match.

This clonotype was detected a few times. This chain connects TRBV19 to TRBJ1-1; D might be TRBD1 (6 bases). The CDR3 covers 12 residues. Germline assignment: CDR1 LNHDA and CDR2 SQIVND (reference sequence). V was pared by 10 bases and J by 1 base, with 10 bases between. The CDR3 loop is CATRTENTEAFF. The CDR3 bases are TGTGCCACCAGGACAGAGAACACTGAAGCTTTCTTT.